The text below deals with one T cell receptor (beta chain). J lost 0 bases, V lost 5 bases, and 10 bases had no gene match. Per germline, CDR1 KGHDR and CDR2 SFDVKD. The CDR3 is 19 amino acids. This sample is part of a study of blood T cell repertoires in COVID-19. Study summary: The analysed material was cDNA or gDNA that came from T cells, B-cell-depleted T cells, or PBMCs.

Under the authors' procedure: Estimation of nucleated cell counts relied on the amplification of reference gene primers. Clones were read by immunoSEQ multiplex PCR, and TCRdb kept only the in-frame ones, dropping some. For V, J and clone size, that table is used; D and trimming come from the DNA. Of about 340,000 clones detected, around nine tenths appear once; the ten largest clones hold about 3.5%. This chain links TRBV24-1 with TRBJ2-1, with TRBD2 matching 12 bases. The TCR was taken from a woman aged 18-35 years who had recovered from COVID-19. Specimen: peripheral blood. Here the CDR3 reads CATSAQGLAGESSYNEQFF. The CDR3 DNA follows: TGTGCCACCAGTGCCCAGGGACTAGCGGGCGAGAGCTCCTACAATGAGCAGTTCTTC.